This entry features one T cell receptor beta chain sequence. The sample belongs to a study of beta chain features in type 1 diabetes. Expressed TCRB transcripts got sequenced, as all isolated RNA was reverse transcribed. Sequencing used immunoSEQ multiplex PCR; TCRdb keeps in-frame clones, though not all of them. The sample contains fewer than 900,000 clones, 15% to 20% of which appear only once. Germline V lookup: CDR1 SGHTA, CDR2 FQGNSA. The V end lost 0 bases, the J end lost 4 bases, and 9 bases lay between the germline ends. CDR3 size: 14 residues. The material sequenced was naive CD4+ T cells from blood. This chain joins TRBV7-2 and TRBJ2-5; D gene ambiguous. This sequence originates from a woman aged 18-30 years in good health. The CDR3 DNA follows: TGTGCCAGCAGCTTAGCAGACAATCCAGAGACCCAGTACTTC. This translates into CASSLADNPETQYF.